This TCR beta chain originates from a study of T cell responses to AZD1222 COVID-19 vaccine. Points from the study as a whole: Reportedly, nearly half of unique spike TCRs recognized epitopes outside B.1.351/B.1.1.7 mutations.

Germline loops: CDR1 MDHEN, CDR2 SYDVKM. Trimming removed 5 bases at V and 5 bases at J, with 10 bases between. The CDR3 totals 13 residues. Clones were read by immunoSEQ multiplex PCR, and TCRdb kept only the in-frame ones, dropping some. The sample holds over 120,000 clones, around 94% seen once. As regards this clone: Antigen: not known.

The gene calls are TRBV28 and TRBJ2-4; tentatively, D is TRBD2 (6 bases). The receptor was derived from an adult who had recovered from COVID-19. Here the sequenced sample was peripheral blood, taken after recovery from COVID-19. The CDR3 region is CASSPSGENIQYF. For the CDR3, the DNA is TGTGCCAGCAGTCCCTCGGGGGAAAACATTCAGTACTTC.